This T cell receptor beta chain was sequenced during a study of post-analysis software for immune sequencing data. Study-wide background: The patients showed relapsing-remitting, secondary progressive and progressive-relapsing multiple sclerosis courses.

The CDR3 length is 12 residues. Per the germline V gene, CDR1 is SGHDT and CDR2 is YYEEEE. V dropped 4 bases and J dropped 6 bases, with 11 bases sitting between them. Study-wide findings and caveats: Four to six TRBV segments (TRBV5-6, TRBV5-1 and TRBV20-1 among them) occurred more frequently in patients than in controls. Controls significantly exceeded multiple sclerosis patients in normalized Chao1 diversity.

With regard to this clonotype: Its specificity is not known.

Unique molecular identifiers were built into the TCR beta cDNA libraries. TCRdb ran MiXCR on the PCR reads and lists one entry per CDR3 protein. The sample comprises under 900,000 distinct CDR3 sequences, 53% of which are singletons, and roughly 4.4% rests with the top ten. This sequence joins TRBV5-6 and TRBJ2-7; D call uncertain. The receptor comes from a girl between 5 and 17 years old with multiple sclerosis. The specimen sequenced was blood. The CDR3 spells CASSRAVGEQYF. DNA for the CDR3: TGTGCCAGCAGCCGGGCGGTGGGCGAGCAGTACTTC.